The 21 T cell receptor beta chains listed next were all sequenced from one sample in a study of T cells after yellow fever vaccination. TCRdb processed the 5' RACE reads anew with MiXCR; each CDR3 protein has one entry. The sample records approximately 160,000 distinct CDR3 sequences, around 9.3% being singletons. Sequenced here: CD8+ T cells sorted from PBMCs, sampled 45 days after the yellow fever booster vaccination. The origin of the receptors is a man younger than 35 who received the YFV17D yellow fever vaccine.

This clonotype was detected only a few times. CDR3 sequence: CASGQGHTDTQYF. The CDR3 DNA follows: TGTGCCAGCGGACAGGGCCATACAGATACGCAGTATTTT. The rearrangement joins TRBV6-6 to TRBJ2-3, with TRBD1 identical over 8 bases. Trimming removed 8 bases from V and 3 bases from J; junction bases left unmatched: 4. The CDR3 consists of 13 residues. CDR1 is MNHNY and CDR2 is SVGAGI in the germline V gene (reference sequence).

This sequence joins TRBV4-1 and TRBJ2-5, with D possibly called TRBD1 or TRBD2 (5 bases each). Germline CDR1 and CDR2: MGHRA and YSYEKL. Trimming cost V 1 base and J 4 bases, with 16 bases left between them. The CDR3 has 16 amino acids. DNA for the CDR3: TGCGCCAGCAGCCAAGTTGGGCTAGGGGCGGGAGAGACCCAGTACTTC. Protein product: CASSQVGLGAGETQYF.

In its sample, this clonotype was seen a few times. J is TRBJ2-3 and V is TRBV5-1; D is undetermined. CDR3 size: 14 residues. CDR1 and CDR2 from the germline V gene are SGHRS and YFSETQ. The germline V and J ends were trimmed by 1 base and 1 base, with 7 bases remaining between them. DNA for the CDR3: TGCGCCAGCAGCTTGACTGGGCGCACAGATACGCAGTATTTT. This sequence encodes CASSLTGRTDTQYF.

This clonotype has more than one count but fewer than ten. The chain is built from TRBV4-3 and TRBJ2-6; TRBD2 is a possible D gene (5 bases). CDR3 length equals 15 residues. Germline V lookup: CDR1 LGHNA, CDR2 YSLEER. V lost 1 base and J 3 bases, leaving 7 bases between the germline ends. CDR3 DNA: TGCGCCAGCAGCCAAGTCGGGGTTGGGGCCAACGTCCTGACTTTC. It is translated as CASSQVGVGANVLTF.

V and J are TRBV5-6 and TRBJ2-1, with 8 bases matching TRBD1. Per the germline V gene, CDR1 is SGHDT and CDR2 is YYEEEE. V dropped 4 bases and J dropped 6; count of bases not matched to a gene: 12. The CDR3 spans 16 residues. The CDR3: CASSPDSGGISNEQFF. CDR3 bases: TGTGCCAGCAGCCCAGACTCAGGGGGCATAAGCAATGAGCAGTTCTTC.

This clonotype was detected many times. In DNA form, the CDR3 reads TGCGCCAGCAGCCAAGATTTGAGGGACACCGGGGAGCTGTTTTTT. Encoded protein: CASSQDLRDTGELFF. This sequence joins TRBV4-3 and TRBJ2-2; possibly TRBD2 for D (5 bases). V gave up 0 bases and J gave up 3 bases, with 8 bases separating them. CDR1 and CDR2 (germline): LGHNA, YSLEER. The CDR3 length is 15 residues.

This clonotype has more than one count but fewer than ten. V gene TRBV5-1 combines with J gene TRBJ2-7; D remains ambiguous. Trimming left V 2 bases short and J 2 bases short, with 8 bases between. Looked up from germline, CDR1 is SGHRS and CDR2 is YFSETQ. There are 13 residues in the CDR3. CDR3 protein: CASSFNGPYEQYF. In DNA, the CDR3 is TGCGCCAGCAGCTTCAACGGACCCTACGAGCAGTACTTC.

V gene TRBV7-2 combines with J gene TRBJ2-7; 9 nucleotides line up with TRBD2. Germline CDR1 reads SGHTA; CDR2 reads FQGNSA. This CDR3 is built from 15 residues. V trimming: 4 bases; J trimming: 2 bases; junction bases outside the gene matches: 6. The CDR3 DNA reads as TGTGCCAGCAGCTCCTTTAGCGGGGGTCCCTACGAGCAGTACTTC. Translation gives CASSSFSGGPYEQYF.

The chain employs TRBV4-3 and TRBJ2-3, with D unclear. Trimming removed 0 bases from V and 1 base from J, with 8 bases in between. Germline V CDR1 and CDR2: LGHNA, YSLEER. This CDR3 is built from 15 residues. CDR3: CASSQDRFGTDTQYF. Here the CDR3 DNA reads TGCGCCAGCAGCCAAGATCGCTTTGGCACAGATACGCAGTATTTT.

There are a few counts of this clonotype. The chain joins TRBV7-9 to TRBJ2-7; D perhaps matches TRBD1 (6 bases). CDR1 SEHNR and CDR2 FQNEAQ come from the germline V gene (reference sequence). This CDR3 is 15 amino acids long. The V end lost 1 base, the J end lost 2 bases, and 12 bases lay between the germline ends. CDR3 sequence: CASSLDAQGPYEQYF. The DNA of the CDR3 is TGTGCCAGCAGCTTAGATGCACAGGGACCCTACGAGCAGTACTTC.

In its sample, this clonotype was seen a few times. This chain links TRBV2 with TRBJ2-7; TRBD1 is a possible D gene (6 bases). V was pared by 8 bases and J by 2 bases, with 10 bases between. This CDR3 region has 12 residues. The germline V gene encodes CDR1 SNHLY and CDR2 FYNNEI. DNA of the CDR3: TGTGCCAGCGGGTGGACAGCCTACGAGCAGTACTTC. This gives the protein CASGWTAYEQYF. Together with reference TRBV2 and TRBJ2-7, the CDR3 gives the full variable domain: EPEVTQTPSHQVTQMGQEVILRCVPISNHLYFYWYRQILGQKVEFLVSFYNNEISEKSEIFDDQFSVERPDGSNFTLKIRSTKLEDSAMYFCASGWTAYEQYFGPGTRLTVT.

The chain is built from TRBV20-1 and TRBJ2-7, with 12 positions matching TRBD2. CDR3 length: 18 residues. The V gene end was trimmed by 0 bases and the J gene end by 1 base; junction bases not matched to a gene: 10. The V gene's germline CDR1 is DFQATT and CDR2 SNEGSKA (reference sequence). This CDR3 is CSARDRGASGGDSYEQYF. Here the CDR3 DNA reads TGCAGTGCTAGAGACCGTGGGGCTAGCGGGGGGGATTCCTACGAGCAGTACTTC.

The J gene is TRBJ2-2, the V gene TRBV5-1; D unclear. Germline CDR1 is SGHRS and CDR2 is YFSETQ. There are 12 residues in the CDR3. The ends were cut back, 1 base at V and 3 bases at J, with 1 base in the middle. CDR3 region: CASSLHTGELFF. The CDR3 region has the DNA TGCGCCAGCAGCTTGCACACCGGGGAGCTGTTTTTT. The whole variable domain, remainder taken from reference TRBV5-1 and TRBJ2-2, is KAGVTQTPRYLIKTRGQQVTLSCSPISGHRSVSWYQQTPGQGLQFLFEYFSETQRNKGNFPGRFSGRQFSNSRSEMNVSTLELGDSALYLCASSLHTGELFFGEGSRLTVL.

This clonotype showed up just a few times. The chain carries TRBV4-1 and TRBJ2-7, with D unclear. Germline V lookup: CDR1 MGHRA, CDR2 YSYEKL. V was clipped by 1 base and J by 6 bases, with 4 bases between them. The CDR3 loop spans 11 amino acids. In nucleotides, the CDR3 is TGCGCCAGCAGCCAAGGGGCCGAGCAGTACTTC. Protein: CASSQGAEQYF.

Only a few counts were recorded for this clonotype. This sequence joins TRBV6-1 and TRBJ2-1, with TRBD2 as a possible D gene (5 bases). Trimming took off 6 bases at V and 9 bases at J, with 27 bases between the two ends. Germline values: CDR1 MNHNS, CDR2 SASEGT. CDR3 length: 17 amino acids. The CDR3 reads CASRSVLSGPGYGEQFF. Written as DNA, the CDR3 is TGTGCCAGCAGGTCGGTATTGAGCGGACCGGGGTATGGTGAGCAGTTCTTC.

This sequence joins TRBV9 and TRBJ1-3, with no clear D. Germline CDR1 reads SGDLS; CDR2 reads YYNGEE. V was trimmed by 0 bases and J by 1 base, leaving 17 bases between them. This CDR3 contains 18 residues. CDR3 in amino acids: CASSVGPSALRSGNTIYF. In DNA form, the CDR3 reads TGTGCCAGCAGCGTAGGCCCTTCGGCCTTGAGGTCTGGAAACACCATATATTTT.

The chain recombines TRBV12-3 or TRBV12-4 with TRBJ1-6; tentatively, D is TRBD1 (6 bases). This CDR3 has 13 amino acids. Trimming removed 5 bases from V and 5 bases from J, with 7 bases in between. Here the CDR3 reads CASSRTDNSPLHF. The CDR3 nucleotides are TGTGCCAGCAGTAGGACAGATAATTCACCCCTCCACTTT.

This clonotype was detected many times. The gene calls are TRBV6-7 and TRBJ1-6; a weak D match, TRBD1 (5 bases). TRBV6-7 is flagged as an ORF with uncertain function. Trimming removed 2 bases from V and 10 bases from J, with 15 bases in between. The CDR3 runs to 15 residues. Here the CDR3 DNA reads TGTGCCAGCAGTTACAGAAGGCAGGGTGAATCACCCCTCCACTTT. Translation gives CASSYRRQGESPLHF.

This CDR3 reads CASSTQRGAGKTQYF. The CDR3 bases are TGTGCCAGCAGCACCCAGCGGGGGGCTGGAAAGACCCAGTACTTC. The chain couples TRBV4-2 to TRBJ2-5; 9 positions agree with TRBD2. The CDR3 is 15 amino acids. Germline V gene sequence: CDR1 LGHNA, CDR2 YNFKEQ. J lost 6 bases, V lost 5 bases, and 10 bases had no gene match.

There are a few counts of this clonotype. V gene TRBV7-8 combines with J gene TRBJ1-1, with D maybe TRBD1 (5 bases). V was shortened by 4 bases and J by 2 bases, with 11 bases between the two germline ends. CDR3 length equals 14 residues. The germline V gene has CDR1 SGHVS and CDR2 FQNEAQ. CDR3 sequence (DNA): TGTGCCAGCAGCTCCGGGACGTTCAACACTGAAGCTTTCTTT. Protein sequence: CASSSGTFNTEAFF.

This rearrangement joins TRBV7-9 to TRBJ2-1; D is ambiguous. Trimming cost V 6 bases and J 3 bases, with 6 bases left between them. Germline V CDR1 and CDR2: SEHNR, FQNEAQ (reference sequence). The CDR3 is 12 residues long. CDR3 residues: CASSTGYNEQFF. For the CDR3, the DNA is TGTGCCAGCAGTACTGGCTACAATGAGCAGTTCTTC.